This T cell receptor beta chain emerged from a study of blood T cell repertoires in COVID-19. Method: immunoSEQ multiplex PCR; TCRdb's copy keeps in-frame clones and lacks some. The profile shows approximately 180,000 clones, around 85% of them singletons. V was pared by 5 bases and J by 5 bases, with 16 bases between. CDR3 length: 14 residues. CDR1 and CDR2 from the germline V gene are MDHEN and SYDVKM. The sequence was obtained from a human donor with active or convalescent COVID-19. The donor label of this sample is uncertain. V is TRBV28 and J is TRBJ2-7, with a weak D call TRBD1 (5 bases). The sequencing input was peripheral blood. DNA for the CDR3: TGTGCCAGCAGTAGCCGGCAGGGCAAGGACGAGCAGTACTTC. Amino acids: CASSSRQGKDEQYF. The entire variable domain, with the rest obtained from reference TRBV28 and TRBJ2-7, is as follows: DVKVTQSSRYLVKRTGEKVFLECVQDMDHENMFWYRQDPGLGLRLIYFSYDVKMKEKGDIPEGYSVSREKKERFSLILESASTNQTSMYLCASSSRQGKDEQYFGPGTRLTVT.